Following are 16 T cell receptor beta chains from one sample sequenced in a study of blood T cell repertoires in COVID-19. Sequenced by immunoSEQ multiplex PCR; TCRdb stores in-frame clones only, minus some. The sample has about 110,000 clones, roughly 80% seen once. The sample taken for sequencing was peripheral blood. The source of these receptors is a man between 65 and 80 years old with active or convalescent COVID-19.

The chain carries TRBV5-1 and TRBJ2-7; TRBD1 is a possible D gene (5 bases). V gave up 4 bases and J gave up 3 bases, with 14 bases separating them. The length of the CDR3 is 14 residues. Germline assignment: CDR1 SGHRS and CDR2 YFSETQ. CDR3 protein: CASSIFSDNYEQYF. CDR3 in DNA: TGCGCCAGCAGCATATTTTCGGACAACTACGAGCAGTACTTC.

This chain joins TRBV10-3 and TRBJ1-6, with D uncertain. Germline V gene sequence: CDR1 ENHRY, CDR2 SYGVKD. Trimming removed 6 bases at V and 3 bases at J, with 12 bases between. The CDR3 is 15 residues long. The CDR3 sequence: CAIRGEAGYNSPLHF. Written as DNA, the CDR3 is TGTGCCATCAGGGGAGAGGCGGGCTATAATTCACCCCTCCACTTT.

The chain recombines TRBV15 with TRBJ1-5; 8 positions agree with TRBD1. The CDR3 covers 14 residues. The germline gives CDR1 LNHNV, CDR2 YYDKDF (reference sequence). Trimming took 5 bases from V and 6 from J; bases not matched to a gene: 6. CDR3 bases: TGTGCCACCAGCGGAGGACAGGGAGCTCAGCCCCAGCATTTT. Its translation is CATSGGQGAQPQHF.

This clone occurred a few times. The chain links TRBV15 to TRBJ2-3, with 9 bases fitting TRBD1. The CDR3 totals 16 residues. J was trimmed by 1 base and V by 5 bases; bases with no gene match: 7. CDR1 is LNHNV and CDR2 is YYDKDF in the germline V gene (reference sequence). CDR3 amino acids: CATSSIRDRGTDTQYF. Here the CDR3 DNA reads TGTGCCACCAGCTCAATCCGGGACAGGGGCACAGATACGCAGTATTTT. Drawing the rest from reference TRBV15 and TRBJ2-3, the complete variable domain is DAMVIQNPRYQVTQFGKPVTLSCSQTLNHNVMYWYQQKSSQAPKLLFHYYDKDFNNEADTPDNFQSRRPNTSFCFLDIRSPGLGDTAMYLCATSSIRDRGTDTQYFGPGTRLTVL.

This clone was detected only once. The DNA of the CDR3 is TGTGCCAGCAGCCAGGACATATCCTATAATTCACCCCTCCACTTT. Its translation: CASSQDISYNSPLHF. The V call is TRBV3-1 (or the pseudogene TRBV3-2), the J call TRBJ1-6; perhaps TRBD1 as D (5 bases). Germline CDR1 LGHDT, CDR2 YNNKEL (reference sequence). V was trimmed by 3 bases and J by 1 base, leaving 7 bases between them. The length of the CDR3 is 15 residues.

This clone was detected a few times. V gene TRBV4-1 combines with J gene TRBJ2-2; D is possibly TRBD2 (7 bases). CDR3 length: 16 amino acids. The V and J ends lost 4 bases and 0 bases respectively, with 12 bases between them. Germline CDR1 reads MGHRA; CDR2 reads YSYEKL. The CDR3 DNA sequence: TGCGCCAGCAGCCCCTGGGAGGGGGCGAACACCGGGGAGCTGTTTTTT. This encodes CASSPWEGANTGELFF.

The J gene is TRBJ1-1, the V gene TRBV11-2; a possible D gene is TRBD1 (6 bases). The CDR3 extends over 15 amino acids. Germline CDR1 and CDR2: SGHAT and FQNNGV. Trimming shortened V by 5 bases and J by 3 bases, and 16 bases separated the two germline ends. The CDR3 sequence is CASSIPGVGYTEAFF. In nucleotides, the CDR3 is TGTGCCAGCAGCATCCCAGGGGTGGGGTACACTGAAGCTTTCTTT.

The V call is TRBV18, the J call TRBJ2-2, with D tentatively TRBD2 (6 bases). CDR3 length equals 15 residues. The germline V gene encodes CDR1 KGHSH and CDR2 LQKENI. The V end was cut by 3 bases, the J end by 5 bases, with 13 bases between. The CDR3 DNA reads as TGTGCCAGCTCACCGACTAGAGCGGAAACCGGGGAGCTGTTTTTT. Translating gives CASSPTRAETGELFF.

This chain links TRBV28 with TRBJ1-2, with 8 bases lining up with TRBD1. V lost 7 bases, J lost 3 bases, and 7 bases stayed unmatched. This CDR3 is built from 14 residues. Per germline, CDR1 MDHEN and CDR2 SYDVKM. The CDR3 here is CASKRTGRDYGYTF. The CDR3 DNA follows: TGTGCCAGCAAGAGGACAGGGAGGGACTATGGCTACACCTTC.

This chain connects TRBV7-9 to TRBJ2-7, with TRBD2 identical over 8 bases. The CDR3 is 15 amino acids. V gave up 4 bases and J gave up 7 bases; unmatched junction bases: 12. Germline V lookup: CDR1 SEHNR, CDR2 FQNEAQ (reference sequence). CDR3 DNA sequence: TGTGCCAGCAGCTCGAGCGGGGGAGGTTCGGGGGAGCAGTACTTC. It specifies CASSSSGGGSGEQYF.

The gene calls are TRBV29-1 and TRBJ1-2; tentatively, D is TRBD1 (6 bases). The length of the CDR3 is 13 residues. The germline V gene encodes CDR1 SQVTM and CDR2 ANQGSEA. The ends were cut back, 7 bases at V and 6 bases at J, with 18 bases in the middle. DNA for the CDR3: TGCAGCGCGGACCGCGGGGGCGGCCATGGCTACACCTTC. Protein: CSADRGGGHGYTF.

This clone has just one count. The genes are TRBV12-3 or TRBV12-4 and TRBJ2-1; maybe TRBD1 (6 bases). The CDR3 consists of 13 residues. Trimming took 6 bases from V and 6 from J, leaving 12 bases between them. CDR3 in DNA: TGTGCCAGCAGAAACAGGGTTGGCAATGAGCAGTTCTTC. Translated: CASRNRVGNEQFF.

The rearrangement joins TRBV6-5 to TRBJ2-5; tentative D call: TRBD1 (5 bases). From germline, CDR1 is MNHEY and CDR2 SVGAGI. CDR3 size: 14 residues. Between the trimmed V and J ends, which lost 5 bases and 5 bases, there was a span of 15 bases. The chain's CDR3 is CASSRVTASETQYF. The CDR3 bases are TGTGCCAGCAGTCGGGTGACAGCGTCGGAGACCCAGTACTTC.

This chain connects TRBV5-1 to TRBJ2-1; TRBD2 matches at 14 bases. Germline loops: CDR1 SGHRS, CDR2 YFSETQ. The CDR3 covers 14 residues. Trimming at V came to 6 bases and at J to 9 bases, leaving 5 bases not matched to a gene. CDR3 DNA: TGCGCCAGCAAGGGACTAGCGGGAGAGAGTGAGCAGTTCTTC. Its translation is CASKGLAGESEQFF.

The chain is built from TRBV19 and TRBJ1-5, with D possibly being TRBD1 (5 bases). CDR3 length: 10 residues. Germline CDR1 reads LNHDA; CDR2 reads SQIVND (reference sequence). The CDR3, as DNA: TGTCGCGGGGGGGAACAGCCCCAGCATTTT. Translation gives CRGGEQPQHF. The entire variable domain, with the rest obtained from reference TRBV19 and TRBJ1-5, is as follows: DGGITQSPKYLFRKEGQNVTLSCEQNLNHDAMYWYRQDPGQGLRLIYYSQIVNDFQKGDIAEGYSVSREKKESFPLTVTSAQKNPTAFYLCRGGEQPQHFGDGTRLSIL.

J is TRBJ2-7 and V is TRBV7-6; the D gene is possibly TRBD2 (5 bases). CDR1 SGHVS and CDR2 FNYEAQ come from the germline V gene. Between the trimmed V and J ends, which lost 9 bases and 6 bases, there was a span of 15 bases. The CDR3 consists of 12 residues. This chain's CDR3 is CASGAYRGEQYF. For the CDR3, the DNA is TGTGCCAGTGGTGCGTATCGGGGCGAGCAGTACTTC.